The 15 T cell receptor beta chains in this list originate from one sample, sequenced in a study of PD-1 blockade in classical Hodgkin lymphoma. Relapse after autologous stem cell transplantation occurred in every patient, and brentuximab vedotin exposure varied. With magnetic negative selection, CD4+ T cells were purified from PBMCs that had been thawed. Sequencing was performed with immunoSEQ multiplex PCR; in TCRdb, only in-frame clones are kept and a portion is missing. This table holds under 30,000 clones, around 86% found once. This material consisted of CD4+ T cells from blood, taken at baseline. These receptors originate from a human donor with classical Hodgkin lymphoma.

V usage is TRBV6-1 and J usage is TRBJ1-5; D gene uncertain. The CDR3 is 14 residues long. The ends were cut back, 2 bases at V and 8 bases at J, with 13 bases in the middle. From germline, CDR1 is MNHNS and CDR2 SASEGT. This CDR3 is CASSEIGRGEPQHF. DNA of the CDR3: TGTGCCAGCAGTGAAATTGGACGCGGGGAGCCCCAGCATTTT.

This clone was seen once. The chain joins TRBV23-1 to TRBJ2-1; D may be TRBD1 (6 bases). TRBV23-1 has ORF status, its function being uncertain. The CDR3 has 19 amino acids. With 6 bases removed from V and 6 bases from J, the gap between germline ends came to 30 bases. CDR3 region: CASRIQGDYGPGITNEQFF. CDR3 bases: TGCGCCAGCAGGATACAGGGAGATTATGGTCCGGGAATCACCAATGAGCAGTTCTTC.

The chain carries TRBV4-1 and TRBJ1-4; 7 bases line up with TRBD1. J was trimmed by 5 bases and V by 3 bases; bases with no gene match: 6. CDR1 is MGHRA, CDR2 YSYEKL, per germline. The CDR3 runs to 15 residues. The DNA of the CDR3 is TGCGCCAGCAGCCAGGGACAGACATTAAATGAAAAACTGTTTTTT. It codes for CASSQGQTLNEKLFF.

The chain is built from TRBV19 and TRBJ1-1, with a weak D call TRBD1 (5 bases). The CDR3 totals 15 residues. V was trimmed by 4 bases and J by 1 base, leaving 13 bases between them. CDR1 is LNHDA and CDR2 is SQIVND in the germline V gene (reference sequence). CDR3 loop: CASSTDRESNTEAFF. CDR3 DNA: TGTGCCAGTAGTACCGACAGAGAATCGAACACTGAAGCTTTCTTT. The full variable domain, completed using reference TRBV19 and TRBJ1-1, is DGGITQSPKYLFRKEGQNVTLSCEQNLNHDAMYWYRQDPGQGLRLIYYSQIVNDFQKGDIAEGYSVSREKKESFPLTVTSAQKNPTAFYLCASSTDRESNTEAFFGQGTRLTVV.

The V gene is TRBV28, the J gene TRBJ1-4, with D unresolved. The CDR3 has 12 amino acids. CDR1 MDHEN and CDR2 SYDVKM come from the germline V gene. Between the trimmed V and J ends, which lost 3 bases and 5 bases, there was a span of 4 bases. The CDR3 sequence is CASSLPNEKLFF. In DNA form, the CDR3 reads TGTGCCAGCAGTTTGCCAAATGAAAAACTGTTTTTT.

CDR3 region: CASSAGQGADTQYF. CDR3 bases: TGCGCCAGCAGCGCCGGACAGGGGGCAGATACGCAGTATTTT. This chain uses TRBV5-1 with TRBJ2-3; 10 nucleotides align to TRBD1. V dropped 4 bases and J dropped 4; count of bases not matched to a gene: 3. This CDR3 has 14 residues. Germline lookup yields CDR1 SGHRS and CDR2 YFSETQ.

This clone was picked up one time. CDR3 amino acids: CASSLVAGEAETQYF. DNA of the CDR3: TGTGCCAGCAGCTTAGTGGCAGGGGAGGCAGAGACCCAGTACTTC. The chain carries TRBV7-7 and TRBJ2-5; D possibly matches TRBD1 or TRBD2 (6 bases each). The CDR3 is 15 amino acids. Germline V lookup: CDR1 SSHAT, CDR2 FNYEAQ (reference sequence). V was pared by 1 base and J by 4 bases, with 13 bases between.

V and J are TRBV2 and TRBJ1-6; a possible D gene is TRBD1 (5 bases). Trimming pared 8 bases from V and 3 bases from J, leaving 8 bases between. This CDR3 spans 13 amino acids. In germline, CDR1 is SNHLY, CDR2 FYNNEI. This CDR3 reads CASGRGYNSPLHF. CDR3 nucleotide sequence: TGTGCCAGCGGGAGGGGCTATAATTCACCCCTCCACTTT.

This chain uses TRBV19 with TRBJ1-5; 8 bases align to TRBD1. V dropped 5 bases and J dropped 5; count of bases not matched to a gene: 11. The CDR3 covers 16 residues. Germline CDR1 reads LNHDA; CDR2 reads SQIVND (reference sequence). For the CDR3, the DNA is TGTGCCAGTAGTCCAGGGAAGACAGGGGCCCATCAGCCCCAGCATTTT. This encodes CASSPGKTGAHQPQHF.

This sequence joins TRBV28 and TRBJ2-6; D unresolved. V lost 6 bases and J lost 0, with 9 bases in between. The CDR3 loop spans 15 amino acids. The germline V gene encodes CDR1 MDHEN and CDR2 SYDVKM. The chain's CDR3 is CASRDHDSGANVLTF. The CDR3 coding sequence is TGTGCCAGCAGGGACCACGACTCTGGGGCCAACGTCCTGACTTTC.

The chain employs TRBV19 and TRBJ2-1, with D perhaps TRBD1 or TRBD2 (6 bases each). Germline CDR1 and CDR2: LNHDA and SQIVND (reference sequence). Trimming shortened V by 9 bases and J by 6 bases, and 21 bases separated the two germline ends. This CDR3 spans 15 amino acids. Written as DNA, the CDR3 is TGTGCCAGCCGGTCCCGGGGGCAGGTCCTCAATGAGCAGTTCTTC. It translates to CASRSRGQVLNEQFF. The full variable domain, rest sourced from reference TRBV19 and TRBJ2-1, is DGGITQSPKYLFRKEGQNVTLSCEQNLNHDAMYWYRQDPGQGLRLIYYSQIVNDFQKGDIAEGYSVSREKKESFPLTVTSAQKNPTAFYLCASRSRGQVLNEQFFGPGTRLTVL.

About this clone itself: Other DNA sequences of this sample code for an identical CDR3. The chain links TRBV7-9 to TRBJ1-5, with no clear D. The CDR3 loop spans 15 amino acids. V lost 1 base and J 0 bases, leaving 7 bases between the germline ends. Germline V gene data show CDR1 as SEHNR and CDR2 as FQNEAQ (reference sequence). CDR3 in DNA: TGTGCCAGCAGCTTAGGGGGATATAGCAATCAGCCCCAGCATTTT. This sequence encodes CASSLGGYSNQPQHF.

This chain links TRBV18 with TRBJ1-6, with 11 bases aligning to TRBD1. The CDR3 is 15 amino acids. Losses at the gene ends were 6 bases for V and 9 bases for J; bases not matched to a gene: 7. Per the germline V gene, CDR1 is KGHSH and CDR2 is LQKENI. For the CDR3, the DNA is TGTGCCAGCTCCCAAGCCGGGACAGGGGGTTCACCCCTCCACTTT. It specifies CASSQAGTGGSPLHF. Together with reference TRBV18 and TRBJ1-6, the CDR3 gives the full variable domain: NAGVMQNPRHLVRRRGQEARLRCSPMKGHSHVYWYRQLPEEGLKFMVYLQKENIIDESGMPKERFSAEFPKEGPSILRIQQVVRGDSAAYFCASSQAGTGGSPLHFGNGTRLTVT.

This clone was seen only a few times. The rearrangement joins TRBV10-1 to TRBJ1-5; 8 nucleotides match TRBD1. Germline CDR1 reads WNHNN; CDR2 reads SYGVQD (reference sequence). With V trimmed by 2 bases and J by 7 bases, 1 base remained unmatched. The CDR3 is 13 residues long. CDR3 region: CASSEGQGQPQHF. CDR3 nucleotides: TGCGCCAGCAGTGAGGGACAGGGCCAGCCCCAGCATTTT.

The V and J genes are TRBV20-1 and TRBJ1-1; D is ambiguous. Looked up from germline, CDR1 is DFQATT and CDR2 is SNEGSKA (reference sequence). CDR3 length equals 11 residues. The ends were cut back, 6 bases at V and 11 bases at J, with 16 bases in the middle. CDR3 loop: CSAPSLDLAFF. The CDR3 nucleotides are TGCAGTGCCCCAAGCCTGGACTTGGCTTTCTTT.